This TCR beta chain was identified in a study of cytomegalovirus exposure and HLA in healthy donors. PCR amplification relied on 60 Vbeta primers (plus 13 Jbeta primers). Using immunoSEQ multiplex PCR, the repertoire was profiled, and TCRdb retains in-frame clones only, with some absent. The table has fewer than 200,000 clones, about 80% seen once. The V gene end was trimmed by 5 bases and the J gene end by 3 bases; junction bases not matched to a gene: 9. The germline V gene encodes CDR1 LNHDA and CDR2 SQIVND (reference sequence). This CDR3 comprises 16 residues. The clonotype originates from a woman aged 30 to 39 in good health and CMV-seronegative. This chain joins TRBV19 and TRBJ2-7; TRBD2 matches 11 bases. Sequenced sample: PBMCs. The CDR3: CASSLGGTSGLYEQYF. The CDR3 DNA follows: TGTGCCAGTAGTCTCGGAGGGACTAGCGGACTCTACGAGCAGTACTTC. Combining the CDR3 with reference TRBV19 and TRBJ2-7 gives the whole variable domain DGGITQSPKYLFRKEGQNVTLSCEQNLNHDAMYWYRQDPGQGLRLIYYSQIVNDFQKGDIAEGYSVSREKKESFPLTVTSAQKNPTAFYLCASSLGGTSGLYEQYFGPGTRLTVT.